The T cell receptor beta chain described here comes from a study of T cells in Graves' hyperthyroidism and ophthalmopathy. This clonotype came up a few times. It was RNA transcripts that yielded the amplified TCR beta CDR3 regions. With the HTBI primer set, the TCR CDR3 went through a first round of RT-PCR. From the multiplex PCR reads, TCRdb called clonotypes with MiXCR, one entry per CDR3 protein. This repertoire shows about 640,000 distinct CDR3 sequences, less than 25% found once; its top ten account for about 34%. This CDR3 has 15 amino acids. In germline, CDR1 is KGHSH, CDR2 LQKENI. Trimming at V came to 0 bases and at J to 3 bases, leaving 3 bases not matched to a gene.

The receptor's source is a man aged 25-45 years with Graves' ophthalmopathy. The chain has TRBV18 and TRBJ1-2; 8 bases are shared with TRBD1. Sequencing was carried out using blood. The CDR3 bases are TGTGCCAGCTCACCACCGGACAGGGCATACTATGGCTACACCTTC. Translating it yields CASSPPDRAYYGYTF.